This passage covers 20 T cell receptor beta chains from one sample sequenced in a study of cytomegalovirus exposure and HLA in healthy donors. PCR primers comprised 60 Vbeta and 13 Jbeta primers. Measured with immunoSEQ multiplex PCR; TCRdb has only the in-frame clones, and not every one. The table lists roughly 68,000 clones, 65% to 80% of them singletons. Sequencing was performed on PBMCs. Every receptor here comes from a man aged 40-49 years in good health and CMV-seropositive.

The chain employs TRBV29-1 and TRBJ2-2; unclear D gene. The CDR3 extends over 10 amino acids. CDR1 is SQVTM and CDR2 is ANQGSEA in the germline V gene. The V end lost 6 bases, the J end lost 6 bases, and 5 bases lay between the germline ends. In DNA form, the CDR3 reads TGCAGCGTCTCGTCCGGGGAGCTGTTTTTT. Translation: CSVSSGELFF.

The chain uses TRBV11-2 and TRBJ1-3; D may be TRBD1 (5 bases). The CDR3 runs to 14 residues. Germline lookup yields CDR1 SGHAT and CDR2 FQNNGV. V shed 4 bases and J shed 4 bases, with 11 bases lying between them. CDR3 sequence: CASSSRQQGNTIYF. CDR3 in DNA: TGTGCCAGCAGCTCCCGACAGCAGGGAAACACCATATATTTT.

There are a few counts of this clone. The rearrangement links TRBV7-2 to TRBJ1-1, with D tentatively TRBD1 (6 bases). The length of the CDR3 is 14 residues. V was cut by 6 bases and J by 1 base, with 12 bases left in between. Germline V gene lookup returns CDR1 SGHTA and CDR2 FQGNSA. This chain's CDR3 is CASRLTGQNTEAFF. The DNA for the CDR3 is TGTGCCAGCAGGTTAACGGGACAGAACACTGAAGCTTTCTTT. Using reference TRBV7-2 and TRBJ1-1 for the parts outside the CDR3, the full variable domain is GAGVSQSPSNKVTEKGKDVELRCDPISGHTALYWYRQSLGQGLEFLIYFQGNSAPDKSGLPSDRFSAERTGGSVSTLTIQRTQQEDSAVYLCASRLTGQNTEAFFGQGTRLTVV.

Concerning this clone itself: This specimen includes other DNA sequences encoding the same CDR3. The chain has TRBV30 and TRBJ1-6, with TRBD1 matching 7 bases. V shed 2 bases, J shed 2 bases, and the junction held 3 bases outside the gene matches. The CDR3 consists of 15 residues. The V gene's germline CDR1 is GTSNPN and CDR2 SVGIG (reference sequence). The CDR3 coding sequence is TGTGCCTGGAGTCTACAGGGGACCTATAATTCACCCCTCCACTTT. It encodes CAWSLQGTYNSPLHF.

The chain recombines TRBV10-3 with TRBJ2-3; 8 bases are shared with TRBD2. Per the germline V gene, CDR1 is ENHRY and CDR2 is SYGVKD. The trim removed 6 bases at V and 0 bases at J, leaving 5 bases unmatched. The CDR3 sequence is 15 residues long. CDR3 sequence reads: CAISQERGSTDTQYF. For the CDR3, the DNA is TGTGCCATCAGCCAGGAGCGGGGGAGCACAGATACGCAGTATTTT.

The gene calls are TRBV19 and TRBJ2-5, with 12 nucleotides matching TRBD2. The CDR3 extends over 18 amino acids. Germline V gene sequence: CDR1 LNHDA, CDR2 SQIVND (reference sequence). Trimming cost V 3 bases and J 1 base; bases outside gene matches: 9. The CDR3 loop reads CASSMLLAGGPIQETQYF. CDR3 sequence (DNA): TGTGCCAGTAGTATGTTACTAGCGGGGGGCCCTATCCAAGAGACCCAGTACTTC.

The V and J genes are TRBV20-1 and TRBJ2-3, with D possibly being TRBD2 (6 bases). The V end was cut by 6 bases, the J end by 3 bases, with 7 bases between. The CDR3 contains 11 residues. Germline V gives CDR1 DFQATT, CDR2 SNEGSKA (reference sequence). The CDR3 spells CSAGTTDTQYF. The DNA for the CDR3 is TGCAGTGCCGGGACTACAGATACGCAGTATTTT.

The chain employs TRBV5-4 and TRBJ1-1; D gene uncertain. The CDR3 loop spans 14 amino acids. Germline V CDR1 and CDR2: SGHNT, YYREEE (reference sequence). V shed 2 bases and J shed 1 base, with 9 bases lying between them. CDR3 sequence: CASSFARGNTEAFF. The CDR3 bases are TGTGCCAGCAGCTTTGCCCGGGGGAACACTGAAGCTTTCTTT.

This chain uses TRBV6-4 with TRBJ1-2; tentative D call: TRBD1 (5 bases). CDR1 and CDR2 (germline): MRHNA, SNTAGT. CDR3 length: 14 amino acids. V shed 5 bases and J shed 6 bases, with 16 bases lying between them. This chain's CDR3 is CASSLRGEADGYTF. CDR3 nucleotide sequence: TGTGCCAGCAGTCTTCGGGGGGAGGCGGATGGCTACACCTTC.

The CDR3 loop is CASGEIRLAGGAGTQYF. CDR3 DNA: TGTGCTAGTGGCGAAATCCGACTAGCGGGGGGTGCGGGTACCCAGTACTTC. The V call is TRBV12-5, the J call TRBJ2-5; 13 bases match TRBD2. The CDR3 sequence is 17 residues long. Germline-derived CDR1 and CDR2 are LGHNT and FRNRAP. With V trimmed by 6 bases and J by 8 bases, 15 bases remained unmatched.

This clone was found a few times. CDR3 bases: TGCGCCAGCAGCCTCAACCTACAGGGACACAGCTCTGGAAACACCATATATTTT. Its protein product is CASSLNLQGHSSGNTIYF. V and J are TRBV5-1 and TRBJ1-3; D is perhaps TRBD1 (6 bases). CDR1 SGHRS and CDR2 YFSETQ come from the germline V gene. CDR3 size: 18 residues. V was shortened by 4 bases and J by 0 bases, with 20 bases between the two germline ends.

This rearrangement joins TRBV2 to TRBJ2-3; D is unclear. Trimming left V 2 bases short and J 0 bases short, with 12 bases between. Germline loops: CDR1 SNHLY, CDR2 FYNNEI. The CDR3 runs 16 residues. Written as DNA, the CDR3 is TGTGCCAGCAGTGAATGGCGGTCCTTAAGCACAGATACGCAGTATTTT. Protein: CASSEWRSLSTDTQYF.

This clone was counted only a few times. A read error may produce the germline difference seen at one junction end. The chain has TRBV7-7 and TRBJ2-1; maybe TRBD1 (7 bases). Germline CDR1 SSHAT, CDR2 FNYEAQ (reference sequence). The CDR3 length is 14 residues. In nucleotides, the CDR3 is TGTGCTAGCAGCCCGCAGGGGGGCGGCGATGAGCAGTTCTTC. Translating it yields CASSPQGGGDEQFF.

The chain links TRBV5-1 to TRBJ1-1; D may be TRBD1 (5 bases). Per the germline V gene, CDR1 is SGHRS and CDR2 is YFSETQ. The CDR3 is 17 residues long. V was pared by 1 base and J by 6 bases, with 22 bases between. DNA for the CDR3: TGCGCCAGCAGCTTGCGAATCGGGGGATCCACCCCCCCTGAAGCTTTCTTT. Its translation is CASSLRIGGSTPPEAFF.

CDR3 DNA sequence: TGTGCCAGCAGCTCCCCCCTGGACAACCAAGAGACCCAGTACTTC. Translating gives CASSSPLDNQETQYF. This chain uses TRBV7-6 with TRBJ2-5, with a weak D call TRBD1 (5 bases). V was shortened by 4 bases and J by 0 bases, with 12 bases between the two germline ends. The CDR3 covers 15 residues. Germline CDR1 is SGHVS and CDR2 is FNYEAQ.

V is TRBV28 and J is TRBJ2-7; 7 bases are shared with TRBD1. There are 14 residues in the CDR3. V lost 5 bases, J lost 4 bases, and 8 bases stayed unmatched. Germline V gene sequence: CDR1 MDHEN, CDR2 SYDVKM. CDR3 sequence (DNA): TGTGCCAGCAGTCAGACAGGGTTTAGTTACGAGCAGTACTTC. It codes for CASSQTGFSYEQYF.

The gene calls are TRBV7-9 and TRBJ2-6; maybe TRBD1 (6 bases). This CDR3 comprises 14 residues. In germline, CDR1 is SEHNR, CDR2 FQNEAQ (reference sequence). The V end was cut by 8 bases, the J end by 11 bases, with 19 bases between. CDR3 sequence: CASGTGSTVDVLTF. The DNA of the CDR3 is TGTGCCAGCGGCACAGGGAGTACGGTGGACGTCCTGACTTTC.

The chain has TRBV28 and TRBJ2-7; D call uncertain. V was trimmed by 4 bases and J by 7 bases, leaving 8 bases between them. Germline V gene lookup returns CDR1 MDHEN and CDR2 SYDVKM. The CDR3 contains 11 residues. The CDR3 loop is CASSSTEEQYF. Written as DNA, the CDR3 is TGTGCCAGCAGTTCAACGGAGGAGCAGTACTTC.

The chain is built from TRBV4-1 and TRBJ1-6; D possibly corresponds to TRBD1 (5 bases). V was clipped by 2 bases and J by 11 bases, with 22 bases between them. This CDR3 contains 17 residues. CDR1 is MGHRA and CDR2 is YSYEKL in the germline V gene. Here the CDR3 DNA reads TGCGCCAGCAGCCAACGACAGTTGGGGCTTTCTGTGGCACCCCTCCACTTT. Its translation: CASSQRQLGLSVAPLHF.

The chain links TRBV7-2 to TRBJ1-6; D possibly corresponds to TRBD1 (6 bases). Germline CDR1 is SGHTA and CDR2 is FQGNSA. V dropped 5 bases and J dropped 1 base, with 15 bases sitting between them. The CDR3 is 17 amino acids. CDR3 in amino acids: CASSAYYRVSYNSPLHF. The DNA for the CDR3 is TGTGCCAGCAGCGCTTATTACAGGGTTTCCTATAATTCACCCCTCCACTTT.